This TCR beta chain came from a study of cytomegalovirus exposure and HLA in healthy donors (dated by TCRdb to the late 2010s). Study-wide context: An earlier analysis of approximately 590 of the donors reported approximately 270 Gb of sequence data and around 120 million unique TCR beta sequences from roughly 180 million T cells. Approximately 330 gigabases of sequencing data and around 85 million unique TCR sequences made up an early release that covered fewer than 650 HLA-typed donors. The genetic ancestry cluster associated with self-reported Caucasian donors included about four fifths of the approximately 400 genotyped donors. The study aimed to test whether cataloging public T cell receptors could reveal signatures of past pathogen exposure. The study used immunosequencing to profile the T cell repertoires of several hundred subjects and linked those repertoires to cytomegalovirus serostatus. A separate validation cohort of roughly 130 different subjects was used in addition to the roughly 700-subject first cohort. The study combined high-throughput TCR immunosequencing, statistical association of individual TCRs with disease status, and machine learning to predict cytomegalovirus infection status. In a later analysis, previously published TCR beta repertoires from fewer than 750 donors were re-analyzed and high-resolution HLA genotyping was added so that TCR occurrence patterns could be studied. The later analysis used no new phenotypic data to find candidate immune exposures, relying instead on TCR beta sequences and their occurrence across donors. An earlier analysis of more than 450 of the donors used high-throughput TCR beta sequencing to judge whether each TCR beta V gene segment behaved as functional or pseudogenic. Donor age, sex, ethnicity and CMV serostatus were compiled together with the repertoire data. Genome-wide SNP genotypes for about three fifths of the roughly 670 donors were used in a later genetic analysis, which treated that subset as a discovery cohort. All discovery cohort repertoires had been generated on a single sequencing platform. Both class I and class II loci were covered by HLA typing, at four-digit resolution. Typing coverage differed by locus: A, B, C, DRB1 and DQB1 were typed in roughly 629-630 donors, DQA1 in 522, DPA1 in some 570, and DPB1 in approximately 450. Four to six DR-DQ haplotypes were handled as single units for association and clustering because linkage in the cohort was strong. Across 300 to 500 genotyped donors of the cohort, an average of roughly 250,000 unique TCR beta nucleotide sequences per donor were sequenced, and approximately 19% of those sequences were non-productive. Findings and caveats that apply to the study as a whole: Seventeen rarely observed V segments, including chromosome 9 orphons, were excluded from the earlier analysis of about 500 of the donors because counts were too low. Immune exposure information for the cohort was limited to CMV serostatus. Linkage disequilibrium might explain the correlated functional status among segregating V segments, but an unknown experimental factor could not be excluded. Across donors, most TCR sequences were observed very rarely, whereas some public TCRs were present in many individuals. A further reported finding was that TCR beta sequences accurately predicted the HLA-A and HLA-B alleles for most subjects in the first cohort. In a later analysis, HLA-associated TCR beta chains were found to be more clonally expanded and to have lower generation probabilities than equally common non-associated chains. Most CMV-associated TCR beta chains appeared to be HLA-restricted in a later analysis, and the HLA associations seemed to be driven largely by CMV exposure. Because the 87-base-pair reads could not distinguish some IMGT-functional V segments, including TRBV6-2 and TRBV6-3, those segments were excluded. Three of the identified cytomegalovirus-associated TCR beta chains were confirmed in vitro to be specific for cytomegalovirus antigens. Strong co-occurrence of HLA alleles, especially DR and DQ, made assigning TCR associations to individual alleles difficult. Compared with the roughly 720-donor mean, donors in an Asian-associated ancestry cluster had fewer N-insertions in productive TCRs, according to a later genetic analysis. HLA typing was unavailable for some donors at each locus, so association tests used only the typed subset. In this cohort, only TCR beta chains were sequenced, and detectable features were limited by the absence of alpha or paired-chain data. Sequencing depth was assumed to be roughly uniform across donors in the presence/absence analyses, though that assumption may not hold. The classifier was reported to diagnose cytomegalovirus status with high specificity and sensitivity in both the original cohort and the validation cohort. In a later analysis, 15,000 to 20,000 TCR beta sequences were associated with specific HLA alleles at a false discovery rate of 0.05. Several of the top co-occurrence clusters appeared to be linked to parvovirus B19, influenza, CMV and Epstein-Barr virus, according to a later analysis. It was suggested by the authors that the approach could potentially be generalized to other disease states and immunological phenotypes. An association between a missense DCLRE1C variant and V-gene and J-gene trimming of TCR beta chains was found in a later genetic analysis and replicated in an independent cohort. The study gave a list of about 170 TCR beta chains associated with cytomegalovirus. Broadly in line with IMGT annotations, most TCR beta V segments showed up in productive rearrangements about 87% or about 30% of the time in an earlier analysis of several hundred of the donors. A cluster of highly shared sequence variants was judged likely to be a technical artifact of the sequencing pipeline. In a later analysis, TCR association rates were found to vary across HLA loci, with the most associated TCRs seen for DRB1 alleles and the fewest for HLA-C alleles.

As concerns this clone: This clone's antigen is unknown. No clone much larger than this one lies a single base away; base qualities are absent.

CDR1 is given as WSHSY and CDR2 as SAAADI, both from the germline V gene. Its CDR3 holds 14 amino acids, cysteine through phenylalanine. Kept here is only the CDR3 DNA, which spans 42 bases and is read in frame from base 1. From V the trimming removes 3 bases and from J it removes 4 bases, while the gene matches leave 5 bases of the junction unaccounted for. Receptor amplification or capture employed the immunoSEQ multiplex PCR assay. For the multiplex PCR, a mixture combining 60 forward primers for TCR Vbeta segments and 13 reverse primers for TCR Jbeta segments was used. A multiplex PCR assay on genomic DNA amplified the CDR3 region of rearranged TCR beta genes. Amplified TCR beta libraries were sequenced as 87-base-pair reads on the Illumina HiSeq System. The authors' pipeline ran thus. A later analysis tallied roughly 78 million unique TCR beta chains across the 666 repertoires, and about 10 million of those chains were shared by two or more donors. Raw reads were error-corrected and collapsed into unique sequences with a nearest-neighbor algorithm that merged closely related sequences to remove PCR and sequencing errors. Alignment of CDR3 sequences to IMGT reference sequences was used to assign V, D and J gene segments. For a sequence to be retained, at least a six-nucleotide match to both a V gene segment and a J gene segment was required. A rearrangement counted as productive if the CDR3 had no stop codons and remained in frame with V and J, and every other rearrangement counted as non-productive. Following IMGT convention, CDR3 was defined as the stretch from the second conserved V-encoded cysteine up to the conserved J-encoded phenylalanine. In an earlier analysis of approximately 590 of the donors, sequences lacking an unambiguous match to a single V gene segment were excluded. An earlier analysis of under 750 of the donors called V segments functional above 56.7% productive rearrangements and segregating when the between-donor standard deviation exceeded 5%. A statistical classification framework was built for diagnosing cytomegalovirus status from the catalog of TCR beta chain sequences. A later analysis assigned V and J genes by comparing TCR nucleotide sequences with IMGT/GENE-DB human TR gene sequences. A later analysis assigned CDR3 sequences and most-parsimonious VDJ recombination scenarios with the TCRdist pipeline. In a later analysis, each TCR beta chain was defined by its CDR3 amino acid sequence together with its V-gene family, and reads lacking a unique V-gene family were excluded. As a way to deal with suspected cross-contamination and a sequencing artifact, a later analysis dropped hundreds of nucleotide sequences that were highly shared and had low generation probability. For each public chain, a later analysis derived a clonal expansion index from normalized ranks of inferred template counts within each repertoire. In a later analysis, generation probabilities were computed using a VDJ recombination model fitted to out-of-frame rearrangements, and the results were checked against IGoR. In a later analysis, TCR-TCR, TCR-HLA and TCR-CMV co-occurrence was scored with hypergeometric tests, and a repertoire-size bias correction was applied to TCR pairs. To estimate false discovery rates, a later analysis permuted the HLA or CMV assignments 20 times. In a later analysis, co-occurring TCRs were grouped with DBSCAN, and TCRdist sequence similarity was added when clustering was performed within HLA-allele-positive subsets. Co-occurrence clustering excluded repertoires with fewer than 30,000 or more than 120,000 public chains, plus five with anomalous nucleotide sharing. TCRdb's version of the immuneACCESS table is confined to in-frame rearrangements and falls short of the full clone set. An unresolved V gene accounts for under half of the shortfall where checked; the remainder is of unknown origin. V and J calls and clone size are given by that table; D and trimming were obtained from the DNA. For this sample the table gives more than 150,000 clones, of which less than 85% were detected only once. Of the sample, 0.65% to 0.75% is held by the ten largest clones.

In total, fewer than 750 healthy bone marrow donors made up the cohort. All cohort members were sampled while nominally healthy, although unrecorded immune exposures were likely present. The donor was CMV seronegative and belonged to the group of 352 seronegative cohort members. Every donor gave a peripheral blood sample, and the peripheral blood mononuclear cells from that sample were used for TCR beta sequencing. The Qiagen DNeasy Blood Extraction Kit was used to extract genomic DNA from the blood cell samples. This clonotype was obtained from a boy aged 10-17 years in good health and CMV-seronegative. The sequenced sample was PBMCs. The sequence is built from TRBV10-2 and TRBJ1-1, with 7 bases aligning to TRBD1. The CDR3 region: CASSDSGQTTEAFF. The DNA sequence reads TGCGCCAGCAGTGACTCGGGACAGACCACTGAAGCTTTCTTT.